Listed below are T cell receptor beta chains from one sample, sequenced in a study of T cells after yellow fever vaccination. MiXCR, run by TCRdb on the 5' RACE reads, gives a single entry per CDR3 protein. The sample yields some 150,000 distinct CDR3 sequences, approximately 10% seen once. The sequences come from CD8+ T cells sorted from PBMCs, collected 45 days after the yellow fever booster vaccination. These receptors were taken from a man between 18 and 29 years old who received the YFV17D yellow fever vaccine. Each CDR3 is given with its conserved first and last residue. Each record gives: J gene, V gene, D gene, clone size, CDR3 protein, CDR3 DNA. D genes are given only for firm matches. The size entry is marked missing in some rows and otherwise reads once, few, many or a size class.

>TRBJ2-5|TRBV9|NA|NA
CASSPRRRWDDDKTQYF
TGTGCCAGCAGCCCCAGGCGGAGGTGGGACGATGATAAGACCCAGTACTTC
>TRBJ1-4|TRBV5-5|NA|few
CASSLELQIPNEKLFF
TGTGCCAGCAGCTTGGAACTCCAGATTCCTAATGAAAAACTGTTTTTT
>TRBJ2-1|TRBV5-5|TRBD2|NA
CASSLPRSGGDNEQFF
TGTGCCAGCAGCCTTCCGAGGAGCGGGGGTGACAATGAGCAGTTCTTC
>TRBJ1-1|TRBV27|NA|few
CASKAGTTEAFF
TGTGCCAGCAAGGCTGGGACCACTGAAGCTTTCTTT
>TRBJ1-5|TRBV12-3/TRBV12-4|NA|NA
CASGQAPAVPQHF
TGTGCCAGCGGCCAGGCCCCGGCTGTGCCCCAGCATTTT
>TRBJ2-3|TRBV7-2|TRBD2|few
CASSLVPAGVGTDTQYF
TGTGCCAGCAGCTTAGTTCCAGCGGGGGTGGGCACAGATACGCAGTATTTT
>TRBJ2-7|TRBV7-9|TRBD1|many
CASSSGQALTYEQYF
TGTGCCAGCAGCTCGGGACAGGCCCTTACCTACGAGCAGTACTTC
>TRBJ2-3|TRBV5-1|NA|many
CASSLWAPDTQYF
TGCGCCAGCAGCTTGTGGGCCCCAGATACGCAGTATTTT
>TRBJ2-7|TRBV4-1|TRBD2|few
CASSARTSGSYEQYF
TGCGCCAGCAGCGCTCGGACTAGCGGTTCCTACGAGCAGTACTTC
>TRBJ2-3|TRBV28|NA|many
CASSLLERTQYF
TGTGCCAGCAGCCTCTTGGAGCGGACGCAGTATTTT
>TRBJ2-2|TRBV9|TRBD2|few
CASSVELVVSGGPDTGELFF
TGTGCCAGCAGCGTAGAGTTGGTGGTGAGCGGGGGGCCCGACACCGGGGAGCTGTTTTTT
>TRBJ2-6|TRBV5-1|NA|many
CASSLVGSGANVLTF
TGCGCCAGCAGCTTGGTAGGGTCCGGGGCCAACGTCCTGACTTTC
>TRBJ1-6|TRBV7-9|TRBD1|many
CASSLGRTGGNSPLHF
TGTGCCAGCAGCTTAGGGAGGACAGGTGGAAATTCACCCCTCCACTTT
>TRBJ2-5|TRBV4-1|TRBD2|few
CASSHPAPTSGQETQYF
TGCGCCAGCAGCCATCCCGCCCCGACTAGCGGCCAAGAGACCCAGTACTTC
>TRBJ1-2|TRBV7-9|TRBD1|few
CASSFPQGAGGYTF
TGTGCCAGCAGCTTTCCTCAGGGGGCGGGAGGCTACACCTTC
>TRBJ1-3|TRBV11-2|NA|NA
CASSSGGTFSSGNTIYF
TGTGCCAGCAGCTCAGGCGGGACATTTAGCTCTGGAAACACCATATATTTT
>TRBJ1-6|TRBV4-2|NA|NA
CASSQDRGAMDNSPLHF
TGTGCCAGCAGCCAAGATCGGGGGGCGATGGATAATTCACCCCTCCACTTT
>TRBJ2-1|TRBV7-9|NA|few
CASSFVQRGANEQFF
TGTGCCAGCAGCTTTGTTCAGCGCGGGGCCAATGAGCAGTTCTTC
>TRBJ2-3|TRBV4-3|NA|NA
CASSQLGLGADTQYF
TGCGCCAGCAGCCAACTAGGTCTGGGCGCAGATACGCAGTATTTT
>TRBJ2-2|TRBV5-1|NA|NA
CASSGGTLNTGELFF
TGCGCCAGCAGCGGGGGGACGTTGAACACCGGGGAGCTGTTTTTT
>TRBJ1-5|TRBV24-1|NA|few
CAPGQSNQPQHF
TGTGCCCCCGGGCAGAGCAATCAGCCCCAGCATTTT
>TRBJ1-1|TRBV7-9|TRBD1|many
CASSPRTGADFF
TGTGCCAGCAGCCCCCGGACAGGTGCGGATTTCTTT
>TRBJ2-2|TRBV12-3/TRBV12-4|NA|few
CASSFRGGELFF
TGTGCCAGCAGTTTTCGGGGAGGGGAGCTGTTTTTT
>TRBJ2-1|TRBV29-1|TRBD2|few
CSVVMSSGGVYNEQFF
TGCAGCGTTGTCATGTCCAGCGGGGGGGTATACAATGAGCAGTTCTTC
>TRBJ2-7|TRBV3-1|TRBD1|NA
CASSQDPQTGNEQYF
TGTGCCAGCAGCCAAGACCCGCAGACAGGGAATGAGCAGTACTTC
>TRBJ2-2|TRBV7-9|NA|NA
CASSLASGGPGELFF
TGTGCCAGCAGCTTAGCTAGCGGAGGACCCGGGGAGCTGTTTTTT
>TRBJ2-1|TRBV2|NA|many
CASRLRVAEQFF
TGTGCCAGCAGGCTCCGAGTAGCTGAGCAGTTCTTC
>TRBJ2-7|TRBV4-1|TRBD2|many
CASSQAAGGWDEQYF
TGCGCCAGCAGCCAAGCTGCGGGGGGGTGGGACGAGCAGTACTTC
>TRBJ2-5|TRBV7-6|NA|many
CASRPQGMETQYF
TGTGCCAGCAGACCCCAGGGAATGGAGACCCAGTACTTC
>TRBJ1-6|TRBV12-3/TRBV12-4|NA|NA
CASSLTDPPSPLHF
TGTGCCAGCAGTTTAACTGACCCACCGTCACCCCTCCACTTT
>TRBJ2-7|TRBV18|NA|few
CASSPGQPTPYEQYF
TGTGCCAGCTCACCCGGACAGCCTACCCCTTACGAGCAGTACTTC
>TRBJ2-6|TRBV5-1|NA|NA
CASSSGPPSGANVLTF
TGCGCCAGCAGCTCAGGACCCCCCTCTGGGGCCAACGTCCTGACTTTC
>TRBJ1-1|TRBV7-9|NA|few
CASSLAQGKDTEAFF
TGTGCCAGCAGCTTAGCACAGGGTAAGGACACTGAAGCTTTCTTT
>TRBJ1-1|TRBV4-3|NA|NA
CASSQHRASGTEAFF
TGCGCCAGCAGCCAACACAGGGCCTCGGGGACTGAAGCTTTCTTT
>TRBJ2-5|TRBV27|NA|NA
CASSSFGLGGTQETQYF
TGTGCCAGCAGTTCTTTCGGTCTAGGCGGGACACAGGAGACCCAGTACTTC
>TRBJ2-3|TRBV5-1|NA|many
CASSSTFYTDTQYF
TGCGCCAGCAGCTCGACTTTCTACACAGATACGCAGTATTTT
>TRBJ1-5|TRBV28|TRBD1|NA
CASSSGTGGVIDYQPQHF
TGTGCCAGCAGTTCCGGGACAGGAGGGGTAATCGATTATCAGCCCCAGCATTTT
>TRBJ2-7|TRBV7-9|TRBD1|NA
CASSPTGSSYEQYF
TGTGCCAGCAGCCCGACAGGGAGCTCCTACGAGCAGTACTTC
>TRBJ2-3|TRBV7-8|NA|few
CASTARGQGTDTQYF
TGTGCCAGCACCGCCCGGGGGCAAGGCACAGATACGCAGTATTTT
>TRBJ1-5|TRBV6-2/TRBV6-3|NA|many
CASTPGGARQPQHF
TGTGCCAGCACCCCGGGGGGGGCTCGGCAGCCCCAGCATTTT
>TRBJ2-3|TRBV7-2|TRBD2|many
CASSLGLAGSGDTQYF
TGTGCCAGCAGCTTAGGACTAGCGGGGTCCGGAGATACGCAGTATTTT
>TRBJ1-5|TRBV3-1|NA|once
CASSQEGVAGNQPQHF
TGTGCCAGCAGCCAAGAAGGGGTTGCGGGCAATCAGCCCCAGCATTTT
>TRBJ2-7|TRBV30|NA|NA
CAWSPMSYEQYF
TGTGCCTGGAGTCCTATGTCCTACGAGCAGTACTTC
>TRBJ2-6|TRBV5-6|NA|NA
CASVSGYGANVLTF
TGTGCCAGCGTGTCAGGGTATGGGGCCAACGTCCTGACTTTC
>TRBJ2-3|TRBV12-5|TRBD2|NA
CASGFLLAGDTDTQYF
TGTGCTAGTGGTTTTTTACTAGCGGGGGACACAGATACGCAGTATTTT
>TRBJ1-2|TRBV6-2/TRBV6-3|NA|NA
CASRVRAIIYGYTF
TGTGCCAGCCGGGTCCGAGCTATTATCTATGGCTACACCTTC